This is a list of T cell receptor beta chains from one sample in a study of blood T cells in healthy people across ages. TCRdb analysed the 5' RACE reads with MiXCR anew, one entry per CDR3 protein. Of more than 650,000 distinct CDR3 sequences listed, around half are singletons. The sequenced material came from blood. These receptors all stem from an elderly man in good health. CDR3s include the opening cysteine and the closing phenylalanine or tryptophan. Each record gives: J gene, V gene, CDR3 length, clone size, D gene, CDR3 protein, CDR3 DNA. D genes are given only for firm matches. Rows give clone size only sometimes, using once, few, many, or a class for an expanded clone.

J gene: TRBJ2-4; V gene: TRBV9; CDR3 length: 21; clone size: NA; D gene: TRBD2; CDR3 protein: CASSVKGGGLAGEESKNIQYF; CDR3 DNA: TGTGCCAGCAGCGTAAAGGGGGGGGGACTAGCGGGAGAGGAGTCCAAAAACATTCAGTACTTC
J gene: TRBJ1-2; V gene: TRBV24-1; CDR3 length: 13; clone size: NA; D gene: NA; CDR3 protein: CATSEQTGYGYTF; CDR3 DNA: TGTGCCACCAGTGAACAAACAGGGTATGGCTACACCTTC
J gene: TRBJ2-1; V gene: TRBV15; CDR3 length: 15; clone size: NA; D gene: NA; CDR3 protein: CATSRDLAGANEQFF; CDR3 DNA: TGTGCCACCAGCAGAGATCTGGCCGGGGCCAATGAGCAGTTCTTC
J gene: TRBJ2-5; V gene: TRBV6-1; CDR3 length: 15; clone size: NA; D gene: TRBD2; CDR3 protein: CASRTRAGGRETQYF; CDR3 DNA: TGTGCCAGCAGGACTAGAGCGGGAGGGAGAGAGACCCAGTACTTC
J gene: TRBJ2-4; V gene: TRBV20-1; CDR3 length: 14; clone size: NA; D gene: NA; CDR3 protein: CSARDSLAKNIQYF; CDR3 DNA: TGCAGTGCTAGAGACAGTTTAGCCAAAAACATTCAGTACTTC
J gene: TRBJ2-7; V gene: TRBV20-1; CDR3 length: 14; clone size: NA; D gene: TRBD1; CDR3 protein: CSARTAGTGYEQYF; CDR3 DNA: TGCAGTGCTAGAACTGCCGGGACAGGGTACGAGCAGTACTTC
J gene: TRBJ2-3; V gene: TRBV7-2; CDR3 length: 17; clone size: NA; D gene: NA; CDR3 protein: CASVLLPSGTYHRYAYF; CDR3 DNA: TGTGCCAGCGTACTACTCCCCTCCGGGACTTACCACAGATACGCGTATTTT
J gene: TRBJ1-5; V gene: TRBV27; CDR3 length: 16; clone size: NA; D gene: NA; CDR3 protein: CASSLSALGSNQPQHF; CDR3 DNA: TGTGCCAGCAGTTTATCTGCCCTCGGGAGCAATCAGCCCCAGCATTTT
J gene: TRBJ2-2; V gene: TRBV29-1; CDR3 length: 14; clone size: NA; D gene: NA; CDR3 protein: CSVSTDRNTGELFF; CDR3 DNA: TGCAGCGTTTCCACGGACAGGAACACCGGGGAGCTGTTTTTT
J gene: TRBJ2-1; V gene: TRBV2; CDR3 length: 14; clone size: few; D gene: TRBD2; CDR3 protein: CASSGIAGANEQFF; CDR3 DNA: TGTGCCAGCAGTGGTATAGCGGGAGCGAATGAGCAGTTCTTC
J gene: TRBJ2-7; V gene: TRBV20-1; CDR3 length: 14; clone size: NA; D gene: TRBD1; CDR3 protein: CSAGDRVAPYEQYF; CDR3 DNA: TGCAGTGCTGGGGACAGGGTTGCCCCCTACGAGCAGTACTTC
J gene: TRBJ2-7; V gene: TRBV27; CDR3 length: 15; clone size: NA; D gene: TRBD1; CDR3 protein: CASSGTGGSTYEQYF; CDR3 DNA: TGTGCCAGCTCCGGGACAGGGGGCTCTACCTACGAGCAGTACTTC
J gene: TRBJ2-1; V gene: TRBV9; CDR3 length: 14; clone size: NA; D gene: NA; CDR3 protein: CASSVGPGVNEQFF; CDR3 DNA: TGTGCCAGCAGCGTAGGGCCAGGGGTCAATGAGCAGTTCTTC
J gene: TRBJ2-5; V gene: TRBV20-1; CDR3 length: 14; clone size: NA; D gene: NA; CDR3 protein: CSANQEGRKETQYF; CDR3 DNA: TGCAGTGCTAACCAGGAGGGGAGAAAAGAGACCCAGTACTTC
J gene: TRBJ2-7; V gene: TRBV6-1; CDR3 length: 14; clone size: few; D gene: NA; CDR3 protein: CASSEYRTHHEQYF; CDR3 DNA: TGTGCCAGCAGTGAATACAGGACCCACCACGAGCAGTACTTC
J gene: TRBJ2-1; V gene: TRBV2; CDR3 length: 13; clone size: NA; D gene: NA; CDR3 protein: CASRAGESNEQFF; CDR3 DNA: TGTGCCAGCAGGGCAGGGGAGTCGAATGAGCAGTTCTTC
J gene: TRBJ2-5; V gene: TRBV3-1; CDR3 length: 15; clone size: few; D gene: TRBD2; CDR3 protein: CASSRLAGGGETQYF; CDR3 DNA: TGTGCCAGCAGCCGACTAGCGGGAGGAGGGGAGACCCAGTACTTC
J gene: TRBJ1-4; V gene: TRBV29-1; CDR3 length: 13; clone size: few; D gene: NA; CDR3 protein: CSVVTPFQEKLFF; CDR3 DNA: TGCAGCGTCGTGACTCCCTTCCAGGAAAAACTGTTTTTT
J gene: TRBJ2-1; V gene: TRBV3-1; CDR3 length: 15; clone size: NA; D gene: NA; CDR3 protein: CASTQRWGQDNEQFF; CDR3 DNA: TGTGCCAGCACCCAACGATGGGGCCAGGACAATGAGCAGTTCTTC
J gene: TRBJ1-5; V gene: TRBV6-2/TRBV6-3; CDR3 length: 15; clone size: NA; D gene: TRBD1; CDR3 protein: CASTLRQGGNQPQHF; CDR3 DNA: TGTGCCAGCACCCTTAGACAGGGGGGCAATCAGCCCCAGCATTTT
J gene: TRBJ2-7; V gene: TRBV11-2; CDR3 length: 14; clone size: NA; D gene: NA; CDR3 protein: CASSHIAAPYEQYF; CDR3 DNA: TGTGCCAGCAGCCATATAGCGGCCCCCTACGAGCAGTACTTC
J gene: TRBJ2-6; V gene: TRBV2; CDR3 length: 15; clone size: few; D gene: NA; CDR3 protein: CASSESNSGANVLTF; CDR3 DNA: TGTGCCAGCAGTGAATCTAACTCTGGGGCCAACGTCCTGACTTTC
J gene: TRBJ2-7; V gene: TRBV11-2; CDR3 length: 16; clone size: NA; D gene: TRBD2; CDR3 protein: CASSPPELAGAYEQYF; CDR3 DNA: TGTGCCAGCAGCCCCCCCGAACTAGCGGGGGCCTACGAGCAGTACTTC